This T cell receptor (beta chain) was sequenced in a study of T cells in tumors after PD-1 blockade. Study at large: Patients received pembrolizumab 200 mg every 3 weeks or cemiplimab 350 mg every 2 weeks.

Repertoires were generated with immunoSEQ multiplex PCR, while TCRdb's copy carries only in-frame clones and drops some. Of more than 40,000 clones listed, around 85% were seen once; the top ten hold 8.7%. The CDR3 covers 15 residues. The V end was cut by 7 bases, the J end by 0 bases, with 13 bases between. CDR1 is SGHRS, CDR2 YFSETQ, per germline. The clonotype was recovered from a human donor with advanced basal cell or squamous cell carcinoma (not recorded which). The chain is built from TRBV5-1 and TRBJ1-4; D ambiguous. The specimen comprised PBMCs, sampled before anti-PD-1 therapy. The CDR3 is CASGRTGATNEKLFF. The CDR3 DNA reads TGCGCCAGCGGACGCACGGGAGCAACTAATGAAAAACTGTTTTTT.